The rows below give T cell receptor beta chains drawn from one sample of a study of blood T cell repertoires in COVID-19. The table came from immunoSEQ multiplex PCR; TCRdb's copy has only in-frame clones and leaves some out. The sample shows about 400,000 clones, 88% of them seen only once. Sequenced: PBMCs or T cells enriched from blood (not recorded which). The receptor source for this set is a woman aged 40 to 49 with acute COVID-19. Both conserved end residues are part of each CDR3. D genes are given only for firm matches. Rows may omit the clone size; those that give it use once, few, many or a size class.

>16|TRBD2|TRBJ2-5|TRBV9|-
CASSVGSGGPVGTQYF
TGTGCCAGCAGCGTAGGGAGCGGGGGCCCCGTTGGGACCCAGTACTTC
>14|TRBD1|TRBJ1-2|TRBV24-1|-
CATSDLGQGGGYTF
TGTGCCACCAGTGACTTGGGACAGGGAGGGGGCTACACCTTC
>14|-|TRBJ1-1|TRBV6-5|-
CASAPGDKTSKAFF
TGTGCCAGTGCCCCAGGGGATAAAACCTCCAAAGCTTTCTTT
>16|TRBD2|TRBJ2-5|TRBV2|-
CASSDKASGPQETQYF
TGTGCCAGCAGTGACAAGGCTAGCGGGCCCCAAGAGACCCAGTACTTC
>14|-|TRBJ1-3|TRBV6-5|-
CASSPGSSGNTIYF
TGTGCCAGCAGTCCGGGTTCCTCTGGAAACACCATATATTTT
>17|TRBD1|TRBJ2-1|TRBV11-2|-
CASSFQTGTGVSYEQFF
TGTGCCAGCAGCTTCCAGACCGGGACAGGGGTTTCATATGAGCAGTTCTTC
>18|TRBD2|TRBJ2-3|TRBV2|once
CASSDPRTSGASTDTQYF
TGTGCCAGCAGTGATCCTCGGACTAGCGGGGCTAGCACAGATACGCAGTATTTT
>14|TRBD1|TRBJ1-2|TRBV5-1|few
CASSFTGGDYGYTF
TGCGCCAGCAGCTTTACAGGGGGCGACTATGGCTACACCTTC
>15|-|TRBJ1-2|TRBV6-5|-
CASIGSWGQIYGYTF
TGTGCCAGCATTGGGTCCTGGGGACAAATCTATGGCTACACCTTC
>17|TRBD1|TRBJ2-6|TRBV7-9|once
CASRRDRGVSGANVLTF
TGTGCCAGCAGAAGGGACAGGGGAGTCTCTGGGGCCAACGTCCTGACTTTC
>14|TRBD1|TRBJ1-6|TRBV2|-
CASRPGQVYSPLHF
TGTGCCAGCAGACCGGGACAGGTGTATTCACCCCTCCACTTT
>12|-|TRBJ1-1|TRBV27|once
CASTQIKTEAFF
TGTGCCAGCACCCAGATAAAGACTGAAGCTTTCTTT
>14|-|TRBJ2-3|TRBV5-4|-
CASSPSANTDTQYF
TGTGCCAGCAGCCCTAGCGCAAACACAGATACGCAGTATTTT
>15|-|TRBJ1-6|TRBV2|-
CASWALSSYNSPLHF
TGTGCCAGCTGGGCGCTCAGCTCCTATAATTCACCCCTCCACTTT
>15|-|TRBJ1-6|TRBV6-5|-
CATYRMSSYNSPLHF
TGTGCCACCTACAGGATGAGCTCCTATAATTCACCCCTCCACTTT